This T cell receptor beta chain was sequenced for a study of beta chain features in type 1 diabetes. Study conclusions and caveats: In every one of the four CD4+ subsets, TCRB CDR3s were moderately but significantly shorter in Type 1 diabetes patients.

The CDR3 is 15 residues long. J gave up 4 bases and V 0 bases, and 3 bases lay outside the gene matches. CDR1 SGHRS and CDR2 YFSETQ come from the germline V gene. A few counts support this clone. Its matching antigen is unknown. What was sequenced were expressed TCRB transcripts, since all of the isolated RNA had been reverse transcribed. Assay: immunoSEQ multiplex PCR; the TCRdb copy retains only in-frame clones and omits some. Of under 200,000 clones listed, around 8.3% were seen once; the top ten hold approximately 0.54%. The receptor was derived from a woman under 30 with type 1 diabetes. The chain joins TRBV5-1 to TRBJ2-1, with 8 nucleotides matching TRBD2. The sequencing input was central memory CD4+ T cells from blood. The CDR3 spells CASSLEGGGYNEQFF. DNA for the CDR3: TGCGCCAGCAGCTTGGAGGGCGGGGGGTACAATGAGCAGTTCTTC.